Presented here are 9 T cell receptor beta chains from one specimen sequenced in a study of control samples from healthy donors and cancer patients. The assay was immunoSEQ multiplex PCR, and TCRdb's table has in-frame clones only and misses some. The sample comprises some 150,000 clones, roughly 95% of which are singletons, and approximately 1% rests with the top ten. The sequenced sample consisted of blood. The origin of the receptors is a woman between 25 and 40 years old in good health.

This sequence joins TRBV5-4 and TRBJ2-1; 9 nucleotides match TRBD2. The CDR3 is made up of 16 amino acids. V trimming: 0 bases; J trimming: 3 bases; junction bases outside the gene matches: 4. CDR1 is SGHNT and CDR2 is YYREEE in the germline V gene (reference sequence). The CDR3 loop reads CASSLEAGGYYNEQFF. CDR3 in DNA: TGTGCCAGCAGCTTGGAAGCGGGAGGTTACTACAATGAGCAGTTCTTC.

This clone was picked up one time. This chain links TRBV3-1 (or the pseudogene TRBV3-2) with TRBJ1-4; the D is unclear. Germline V CDR1 and CDR2: LGHDT, YNNKEL (reference sequence). V was cut by 1 base and J by 8 bases, with 8 bases left in between. The CDR3 is made up of 13 amino acids. CDR3 in DNA: TGTGCCAGCAGCCAAGGAAGAGGCGAAAAACTGTTTTTT. Translated, it gives CASSQGRGEKLFF.

V and J are TRBV19 and TRBJ2-5; 9 bases are a match to TRBD1. Germline V lookup: CDR1 LNHDA, CDR2 SQIVND (reference sequence). V gave up 2 bases and J gave up 1 base; unmatched junction bases: 8. The length of the CDR3 is 17 residues. This chain's CDR3 is CASSIWGQGVIQETQYF. CDR3 coding DNA: TGTGCCAGTAGTATATGGGGACAGGGTGTGATCCAAGAGACCCAGTACTTC.

V and J are TRBV29-1 and TRBJ1-1; D is undetermined. Per germline, CDR1 SQVTM and CDR2 ANQGSEA. Trimming removed 6 bases from V and 3 bases from J, with 5 bases in between. The CDR3 is made up of 10 amino acids. The DNA for the CDR3 is TGCAGCGTACAGCACACTGAAGCTTTCTTT. Translating it yields CSVQHTEAFF.

The V call is TRBV7-8, the J call TRBJ2-7; tentative D call: TRBD2 (5 bases). CDR1 is SGHVS, CDR2 FQNEAQ, per germline. V dropped 0 bases and J dropped 3 bases, with 12 bases sitting between them. The CDR3 runs to 15 residues. The CDR3 DNA sequence: TGTGCCAGCAGCTTAGCCTGGGCCGGACTCTACGAGCAGTACTTC. This encodes CASSLAWAGLYEQYF.

V and J are TRBV5-4 and TRBJ2-1; 11 nucleotides agree with TRBD2. The germline gives CDR1 SGHNT, CDR2 YYREEE (reference sequence). The CDR3 has 16 amino acids. The ends lost 0 bases at V and 9 bases at J; junction bases unmatched: 8. The CDR3 coding sequence is TGTGCCAGCAGCTTGGAGCGACTAGCGGGGTCAGGTGAGCAGTTCTTC. It encodes CASSLERLAGSGEQFF.

This clone was seen only once. This chain connects TRBV7-2 to TRBJ2-3; no clear D. Trimming shortened V by 5 bases and J by 4 bases, and 19 bases separated the two germline ends. This CDR3 has 16 amino acids. Germline V gene lookup returns CDR1 SGHTA and CDR2 FQGNSA. The CDR3 nucleotides read TGTGCCAGCAGCCGTGGATTCCCGAGAGGCGCAGATACGCAGTATTTT. Translation gives CASSRGFPRGADTQYF.

This chain links TRBV4-1 with TRBJ1-2; D is undetermined. V lost 2 bases, J lost 7 bases, and 11 bases lay in between. Germline V CDR1 and CDR2: MGHRA, YSYEKL. This CDR3 has 13 amino acids. Here the CDR3 DNA reads TGCGCCAGCAGCCAACCTTGGGAGGGTGGCTACACCTTC. Encoded protein: CASSQPWEGGYTF.

This clone was observed a single time. V and J are TRBV6-6 and TRBJ2-1; 10 bases agree with TRBD2. CDR3 size: 15 residues. V lost 6 bases, J lost 7 bases, and 9 bases stayed unmatched. Germline values: CDR1 MNHNY, CDR2 SVGAGI (reference sequence). CDR3 nucleotide sequence: TGTGCCAGCAGCAGCCCACTAGCGGGGCTAAATGAGCAGTTCTTC. Its translation: CASSSPLAGLNEQFF.